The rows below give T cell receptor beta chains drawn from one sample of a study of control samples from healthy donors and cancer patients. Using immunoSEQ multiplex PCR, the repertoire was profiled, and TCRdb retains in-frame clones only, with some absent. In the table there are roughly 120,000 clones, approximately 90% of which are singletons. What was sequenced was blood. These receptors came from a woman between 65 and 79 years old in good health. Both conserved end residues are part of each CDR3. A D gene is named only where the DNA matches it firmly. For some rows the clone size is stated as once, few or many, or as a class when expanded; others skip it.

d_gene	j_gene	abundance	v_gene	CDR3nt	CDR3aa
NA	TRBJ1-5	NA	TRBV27	TGTGCCAGCAGTCCCAGATACAGAGCCACTAGCAATCAGCCCCAGCATTTT	CASSPRYRATSNQPQHF
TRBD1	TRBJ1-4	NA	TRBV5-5	TGTGCCAGCAGCTCTATTACAGGGGCGGTTGAAAAACTGTTTTTT	CASSSITGAVEKLFF
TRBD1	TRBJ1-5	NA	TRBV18	TGTGCCAGCTCACCACGGGGACAGGGGGAGTTTAAAATGAGTCAGCCCCAGCATTTT	CASSPRGQGEFKMSQPQHF
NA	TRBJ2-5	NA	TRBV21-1	TGTGCCAGCAGGGGACAGGGAGTAGGAGAGACCCAGTACTTC	CASRGQGVGETQYF
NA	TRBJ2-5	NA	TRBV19	TGTGCCTGTAGTATCAGCCAGGCCCGGTCAGAGACCCAGTACTTC	CACSISQARSETQYF
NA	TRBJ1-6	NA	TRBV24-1	TGTGCCACCAGTGATCACGCCCCGCACACCGAAAATAATTCACCCCTCCACTTT	CATSDHAPHTENNSPLHF
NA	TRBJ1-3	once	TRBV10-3	TGTGCCATCAGTGAATCGAGGGGCTCTGGAAACACCATATATTTT	CAISESRGSGNTIYF
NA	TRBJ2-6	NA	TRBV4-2	TGTGCCAGCAGCCCGACCGGTAGCTCTGGGGCCAACGTCCTGACTTTC	CASSPTGSSGANVLTF
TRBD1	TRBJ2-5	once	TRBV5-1	TGCGCCAGCAGCCCGGGGACAGGGGGTGTCGAGACCCAGTACTTC	CASSPGTGGVETQYF
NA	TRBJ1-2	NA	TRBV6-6	TGTGCCAGCAGTTACTCGAGTCAGCGTCGAATGTATGGCTACACCTTC	CASSYSSQRRMYGYTF
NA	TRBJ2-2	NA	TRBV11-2	TGTGCCAGCAGCCTCACAGGGAGAAACACCGGGGAGCTGTTTTTT	CASSLTGRNTGELFF
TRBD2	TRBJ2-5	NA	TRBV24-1	TGTGCCACCAGTGCCCCTAGCGGGGGTGGAGAGACCCAGTACTTC	CATSAPSGGGETQYF
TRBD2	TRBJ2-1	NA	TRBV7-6	TGTGCCAGCAGCTCACGGGCCGCCGGGGGGAACAATGAGCAGTTCTTC	CASSSRAAGGNNEQFF
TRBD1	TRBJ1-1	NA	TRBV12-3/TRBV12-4	TGTGCCAGCAGCAGGGGGATCACTGAAGCTTTCTTT	CASSRGITEAFF
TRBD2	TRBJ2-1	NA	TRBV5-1	TGCGCCAGCAGCTTGGCCGGTGTTGGCGGGGGGCCTACGGATGAGCAGTTCTTC	CASSLAGVGGGPTDEQFF
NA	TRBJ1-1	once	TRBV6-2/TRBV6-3	TGTGCCAGCAGCCCAGGTTCGGCAGGGAGGAACACTGAAGCTTTCTTT	CASSPGSAGRNTEAFF
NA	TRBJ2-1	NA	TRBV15	TGTGCCACCAGCAGAGATGGGCGGGACAATGAGCAGTTCTTC	CATSRDGRDNEQFF
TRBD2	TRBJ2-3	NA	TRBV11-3	TGTGCCAGCAGCACAAGACTAGCGGGGGTGAGCACAGATACGCAGTATTTT	CASSTRLAGVSTDTQYF
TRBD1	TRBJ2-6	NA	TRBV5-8	TGTGCCAGCAGCTTGCGGCAGGGGGCTGGTGGGGCCAACGTCCTGACTTTC	CASSLRQGAGGANVLTF
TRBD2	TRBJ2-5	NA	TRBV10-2	TGCGCCAGCAGTGAAGCGGGGGGGCGCGGGACCCAGTACTTC	CASSEAGGRGTQYF